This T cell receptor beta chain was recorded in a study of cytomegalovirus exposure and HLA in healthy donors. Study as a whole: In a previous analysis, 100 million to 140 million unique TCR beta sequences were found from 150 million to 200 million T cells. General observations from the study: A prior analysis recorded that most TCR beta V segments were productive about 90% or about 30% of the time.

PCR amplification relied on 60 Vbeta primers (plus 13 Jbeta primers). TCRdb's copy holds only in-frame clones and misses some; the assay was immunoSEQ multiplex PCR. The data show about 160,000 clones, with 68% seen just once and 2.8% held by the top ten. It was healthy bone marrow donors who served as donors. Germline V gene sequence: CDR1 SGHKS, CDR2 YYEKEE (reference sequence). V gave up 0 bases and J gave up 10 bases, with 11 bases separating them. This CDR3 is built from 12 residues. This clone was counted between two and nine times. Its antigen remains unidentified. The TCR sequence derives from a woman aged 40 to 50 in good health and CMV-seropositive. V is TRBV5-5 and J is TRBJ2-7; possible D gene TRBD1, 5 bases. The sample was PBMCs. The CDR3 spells CASSLEQGDQYF. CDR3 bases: TGTGCCAGCAGCTTGGAGCAGGGCGATCAGTACTTC.